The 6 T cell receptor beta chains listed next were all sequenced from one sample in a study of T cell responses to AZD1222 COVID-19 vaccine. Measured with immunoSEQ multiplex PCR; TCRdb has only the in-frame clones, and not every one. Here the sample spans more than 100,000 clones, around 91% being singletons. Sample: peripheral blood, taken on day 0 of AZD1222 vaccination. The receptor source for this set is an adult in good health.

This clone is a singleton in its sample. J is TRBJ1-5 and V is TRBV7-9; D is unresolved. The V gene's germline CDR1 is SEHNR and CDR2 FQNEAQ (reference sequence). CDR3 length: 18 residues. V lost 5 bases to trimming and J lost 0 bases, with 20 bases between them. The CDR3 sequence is CASSPVTIGRFSNQPQHF. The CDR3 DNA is TGTGCCAGCAGCCCGGTGACGATCGGGCGATTTAGCAATCAGCCCCAGCATTTT.

The CDR3 here is CASSVGSVGYEQYF. For the CDR3, the DNA is TGTGCCAGCAGCGTAGGGTCAGTCGGCTACGAGCAGTACTTC. The chain joins TRBV9 to TRBJ2-7; no clear D gene. V lost 0 bases and J lost 3, with 10 bases in between. The CDR3 length is 14 residues. The germline V gene has CDR1 SGDLS and CDR2 YYNGEE.

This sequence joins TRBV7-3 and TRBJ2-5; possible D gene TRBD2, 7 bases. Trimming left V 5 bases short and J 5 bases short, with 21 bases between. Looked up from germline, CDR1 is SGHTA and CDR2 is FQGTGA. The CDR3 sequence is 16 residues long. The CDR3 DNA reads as TGTGCCAGCAGCCCACGTGGCGGGGGCCTTAGGGAGACCCAGTACTTC. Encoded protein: CASSPRGGGLRETQYF.

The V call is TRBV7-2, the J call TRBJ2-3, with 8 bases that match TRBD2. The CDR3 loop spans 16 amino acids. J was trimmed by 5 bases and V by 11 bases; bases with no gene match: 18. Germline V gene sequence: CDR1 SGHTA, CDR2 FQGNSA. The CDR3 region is CAGSEEGRGAGDTQYF. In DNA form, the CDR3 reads TGTGCCGGTTCGGAGGAAGGGCGGGGGGCCGGAGATACGCAGTATTTT. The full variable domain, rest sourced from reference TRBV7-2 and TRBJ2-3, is GAGVSQSPSNKVTEKGKDVELRCDPISGHTALYWYRQSLGQGLEFLIYFQGNSAPDKSGLPSDRFSAERTGGSVSTLTIQRTQQEDSAVYLCAGSEEGRGAGDTQYFGPGTRLTVL.

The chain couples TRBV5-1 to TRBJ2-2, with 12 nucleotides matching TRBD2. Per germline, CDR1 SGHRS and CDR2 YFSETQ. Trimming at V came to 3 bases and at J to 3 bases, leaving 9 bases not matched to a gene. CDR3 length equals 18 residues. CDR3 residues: CASSSGVLAGGDTGELFF. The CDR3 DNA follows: TGCGCCAGCAGCTCTGGGGTTCTAGCGGGAGGGGACACCGGGGAGCTGTTTTTT.

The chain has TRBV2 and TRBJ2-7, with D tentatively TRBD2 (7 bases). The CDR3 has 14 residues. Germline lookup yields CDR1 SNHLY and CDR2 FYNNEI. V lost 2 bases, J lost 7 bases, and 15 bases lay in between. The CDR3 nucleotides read TGTGCCAGCAGTGAATTGGGGGGGCTACGGGAGCAGTACTTC. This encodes CASSELGGLREQYF.